This entry is about one T cell receptor (beta chain). CDR1 MNHEY and CDR2 SVGAGI come from the germline V gene. CDR3 size: 15 residues. The V end was cut by 7 bases, the J end by 0 bases, with 15 bases between. The data were obtained in a study of early T cells in non-severe SARS-CoV-2 infection. Overall study context: The sequenced material was bulk RNA from unsorted whole blood, and its chains were unpaired.

Individual cDNA molecules received unique molecular identifiers during library preparation. A single record per CDR3 protein comes from TCRdb applying MiXCR to the 5' RACE reads. This sample has about 110,000 distinct CDR3 sequences, with 10% to 15% found just once. The chain couples TRBV6-5 to TRBJ1-1; D is perhaps TRBD1 (6 bases). This TCR came from an adult who was a healthcare worker with PCR-confirmed SARS-CoV-2 infection or an uninfected control (not recorded which). The sample in question was whole blood, obtained at baseline. CDR3 sequence: CASTTGTFMNTEAFF. As DNA, the CDR3 is TGTGCCAGCACAACAGGGACCTTCATGAACACTGAAGCTTTCTTT.